This entry describes one TCR beta chain. The method was immunoSEQ multiplex PCR; TCRdb's version includes in-frame clones alone and lacks a portion of them. The repertoire includes about 48,000 clones, approximately 90% of them detected once, and about 5.1% sits in the top ten. This entry comes from a study of blood T cell repertoires in COVID-19. CDR3 length: 15 amino acids. V shed 3 bases and J shed 5 bases, with 13 bases lying between them. Germline CDR1 reads SGHTA; CDR2 reads FQGNSA. The sequence was obtained from a man in his 70s with acute or convalescent COVID-19. This chain joins TRBV7-2 and TRBJ2-2; TRBD1 might be the D (5 bases). Specimen: peripheral blood. CDR3: CASSFIQGGTGELFF. CDR3 coding DNA: TGTGCCAGCAGCTTTATCCAGGGTGGGACCGGGGAGCTGTTTTTT.